These 21 T cell receptor beta chains were all obtained from the same sample, sequenced in a study of blood T cell repertoires in COVID-19. Measured with immunoSEQ multiplex PCR; TCRdb has only the in-frame clones, and not every one. The top ten clones hold less than 2% of a sample with some 330,000 clones, roughly 91% of them seen once. What was sequenced was peripheral blood. Receptors originate from a young woman with COVID-19, enrolled during active disease.

The chain is built from TRBV5-4 and TRBJ1-2; a possible D gene is TRBD1 (6 bases). CDR3 length equals 15 residues. Germline V CDR1 and CDR2: SGHNT, YYREEE (reference sequence). The V end was cut by 4 bases, the J end by 1 base, with 14 bases between. CDR3 protein: CASSRAGARNYGYTF. CDR3 nucleotides: TGTGCCAGCAGCAGGGCGGGGGCGCGTAACTATGGCTACACCTTC.

V usage is TRBV6-5 and J usage is TRBJ2-1, with 9 bases aligning to TRBD1. Trimming removed 2 bases from V and 3 bases from J; junction bases left unmatched: 2. This CDR3 has 15 amino acids. The germline V gene encodes CDR1 MNHEY and CDR2 SVGAGI. CDR3 in amino acids: CASSYDRGNYNEQFF. In DNA form, the CDR3 reads TGTGCCAGCAGTTACGACAGGGGGAACTACAATGAGCAGTTCTTC.

The chain recombines TRBV4-1 with TRBJ1-3; TRBD1 aligns across 9 bases. Germline assignment: CDR1 MGHRA and CDR2 YSYEKL. J gave up 3 bases and V 4 bases, and 1 base lay outside the gene matches. The CDR3 is 14 amino acids. In DNA, the CDR3 is TGCGCCAGCAGCCTGGGACAGGGTGGAAACACCATATATTTT. This translates into CASSLGQGGNTIYF.

The chain couples TRBV2 to TRBJ2-3; D is uncertain. V lost 3 bases to trimming and J lost 0 bases, with 7 bases between them. CDR1 SNHLY and CDR2 FYNNEI come from the germline V gene. There are 14 residues in the CDR3. The CDR3 here is CASSDGLSTDTQYF. DNA of the CDR3: TGTGCCAGCAGTGATGGCCTCAGCACAGATACGCAGTATTTT.

This clone was observed a single time. The chain is built from TRBV5-4 and TRBJ2-7; 7 bases are a match to TRBD1. Germline-derived CDR1 and CDR2 are SGHNT and YYREEE (reference sequence). The CDR3 spans 15 residues. After removal of 2 bases from V and 4 bases from J, the junction contained 9 bases not matched to a gene. The CDR3 protein is CASSFTGQKPYEQYF. The CDR3 DNA is TGTGCCAGCAGCTTTACGGGACAGAAGCCTTACGAGCAGTACTTC.

The chain recombines TRBV6-6 with TRBJ2-5; TRBD1 matches at 7 bases. Germline V gene data show CDR1 as MNHNY and CDR2 as SVGAGI (reference sequence). This CDR3 has 15 residues. J lost 2 bases, V lost 5 bases, and 8 bases had no gene match. Here the CDR3 DNA reads TGTGCCAGCAGTCAGCAGGGGGATTCACAAGAGACCCAGTACTTC. Encoded protein: CASSQQGDSQETQYF.

The V and J genes are TRBV6-6 and TRBJ1-4; 9 bases line up with TRBD1. Trimming removed 5 bases from V and 6 bases from J; junction bases left unmatched: 10. Germline CDR1 and CDR2: MNHNY and SVGAGI (reference sequence). The CDR3 runs to 16 residues. The chain's CDR3 is CASSPKLQGADEKLFF. The DNA for the CDR3 is TGTGCCAGCAGTCCTAAACTACAGGGGGCGGATGAAAAACTGTTTTTT.

The chain links TRBV6-1 to TRBJ2-5; a possible D gene is TRBD2 (7 bases). Germline V gives CDR1 MNHNS, CDR2 SASEGT. Trimming shortened V by 2 bases and J by 4 bases, and 14 bases separated the two germline ends. The CDR3 spans 15 residues. CDR3 sequence reads: CASSEFGGQGETQYF. The CDR3 nucleotides are TGTGCCAGCAGTGAATTCGGGGGGCAGGGAGAGACCCAGTACTTC.

The J gene is TRBJ1-1, the V gene TRBV5-8; D possibly corresponds to TRBD1 (5 bases). Germline V gene sequence: CDR1 SGHTS, CDR2 YDEGEE. V was clipped by 5 bases and J by 4 bases, with 15 bases between them. The CDR3 totals 14 residues. The CDR3 here is CASSYPTGGTEAFF. Here the CDR3 DNA reads TGTGCCAGCAGTTACCCCACCGGGGGCACTGAAGCTTTCTTT.

This chain links TRBV5-4 with TRBJ2-2; 9 bases line up with TRBD1. V was clipped by 6 bases and J by 4 bases; unmatched bases: 13. Germline CDR1 is SGHNT and CDR2 is YYREEE (reference sequence). The CDR3 extends over 17 amino acids. Here the CDR3 reads CASTPVRGQGITGELFF. For the CDR3, the DNA is TGTGCCAGCACCCCGGTTCGGGGACAGGGTATCACCGGGGAGCTGTTTTTT.

The chain combines TRBV18 with TRBJ1-5; D is undetermined. Germline loops: CDR1 KGHSH, CDR2 LQKENI. The V and J ends lost 1 base and 2 bases respectively, with 9 bases between them. There are 15 residues in the CDR3. The CDR3 is CASSPRMQGNQPQHF. The CDR3 coding sequence is TGTGCCAGCTCACCACGAATGCAGGGCAATCAGCCCCAGCATTTT.

The genes are TRBV10-1 and TRBJ1-1; D call uncertain. CDR1 is WNHNN and CDR2 is SYGVQD in the germline V gene (reference sequence). This CDR3 has 12 amino acids. Between the trimmed V and J ends, which lost 5 bases and 0 bases, there was a span of 4 bases. The CDR3 is CASSTVNTEAFF. The CDR3 nucleotides read TGCGCCAGCAGTACGGTGAACACTGAAGCTTTCTTT.

This clone is a singleton in its sample. This chain uses TRBV28 with TRBJ2-4; 11 positions agree with TRBD2. After removal of 6 bases from V and 0 bases from J, the junction contained 16 bases not matched to a gene. CDR3 size: 20 residues. From germline, CDR1 is MDHEN and CDR2 SYDVKM. Here the CDR3 reads CASSKTSGTSGYLAKNIQYF. The CDR3, as DNA: TGTGCCAGCAGCAAGACATCCGGGACTAGCGGATATCTAGCCAAAAACATTCAGTACTTC. The full variable domain, completed using reference TRBV28 and TRBJ2-4, is DVKVTQSSRYLVKRTGEKVFLECVQDMDHENMFWYRQDPGLGLRLIYFSYDVKMKEKGDIPEGYSVSREKKERFSLILESASTNQTSMYLCASSKTSGTSGYLAKNIQYFGAGTRLSVL.

V usage is TRBV7-9 and J usage is TRBJ2-2; 9 bases align to TRBD2. Germline V gene lookup returns CDR1 SEHNR and CDR2 FQNEAQ (reference sequence). The trim removed 4 bases at V and 2 bases at J, leaving 14 bases unmatched. The CDR3 covers 19 residues. The CDR3 bases are TGTGCCAGCAGCTCCTTGGGGCGGGGGGGAATAAGAAACACCGGGGAGCTGTTTTTT. Protein product: CASSSLGRGGIRNTGELFF.

The chain carries TRBV10-3 and TRBJ1-1; possibly TRBD1 for D (5 bases). CDR1 and CDR2 from the germline V gene are ENHRY and SYGVKD. V lost 4 bases, J lost 5 bases, and 14 bases lay in between. CDR3 length: 14 amino acids. The CDR3 is CAISVQGLETEAFF. For the CDR3, the DNA is TGTGCCATCAGTGTGCAGGGATTGGAAACTGAAGCTTTCTTT.

This rearrangement joins TRBV30 to TRBJ2-1, with D perhaps matching TRBD2 (6 bases). The CDR3 contains 14 residues. Germline CDR1 GTSNPN, CDR2 SVGIG (reference sequence). With 1 base removed from V and 9 bases from J, the gap between germline ends came to 16 bases. CDR3 sequence: CAWSGLWEASEQFF. The CDR3 DNA reads TGTGCCTGGAGTGGGTTGTGGGAGGCAAGTGAGCAGTTCTTC.

V and J are TRBV4-2 and TRBJ2-2; the D is unclear. Trimming shortened V by 6 bases and J by 0 bases, and 14 bases separated the two germline ends. CDR1 and CDR2 (germline): LGHNA, YNFKEQ. CDR3 length: 16 residues. The CDR3 nucleotides read TGTGCCAGCAGTCCGCGGTTGACTGCGAACACCGGGGAGCTGTTTTTT. Translation: CASSPRLTANTGELFF.

This clone was seen once. V gene TRBV19 combines with J gene TRBJ1-2, with 7 positions matching TRBD1. Germline loops: CDR1 LNHDA, CDR2 SQIVND (reference sequence). The CDR3 has 14 amino acids. After removal of 6 bases from V and 6 bases from J, the junction contained 10 bases not matched to a gene. The CDR3 DNA follows: TGTGCCAGTAGAAGGGGGCGCGTCAAGGATGGCTACACCTTC. Translating gives CASRRGRVKDGYTF.

The chain recombines TRBV2 with TRBJ1-2; D remains ambiguous. V gave up 8 bases and J gave up 4 bases, with 14 bases separating them. Germline loops: CDR1 SNHLY, CDR2 FYNNEI. The CDR3 covers 13 residues. In nucleotides, the CDR3 is TGTGCCAGCGTTATGTCGCGATCCTATGGCTACACCTTC. Amino acids: CASVMSRSYGYTF.

The chain carries TRBV5-5 and TRBJ1-2; 10 bases align to TRBD1. V was pared by 0 bases and J by 3 bases, with 5 bases of the junction left unmatched. From germline, CDR1 is SGHKS and CDR2 YYEKEE (reference sequence). The CDR3 extends over 16 amino acids. CDR3 nucleotides: TGTGCCAGCAGCTTGGTAGGGGGACAGGGGTACTATGGCTACACCTTC. Its protein is CASSLVGGQGYYGYTF.

The chain carries TRBV11-3 and TRBJ2-7, with a weak D call TRBD2 (7 bases). Germline assignment: CDR1 SGHNT and CDR2 YENEEA. CDR3 length: 13 amino acids. Between the trimmed V and J ends, which lost 3 bases and 6 bases, there was a span of 12 bases. The CDR3 sequence: CASSFGGRGEQYF. The CDR3 coding sequence is TGTGCCAGCAGCTTCGGGGGGCGCGGCGAGCAGTACTTC.